This entry describes one T cell receptor beta chain. The sample holds a few counts of this clone. There is no known antigen for this receptor. Within one base of it there is no much larger clone, and no base qualities were kept. To prepare the library, the immunoSEQ multiplex PCR assay was applied. To provide template for TCR sequencing, every sample had RNA extracted and reverse transcribed into cDNA. First-strand cDNA was synthesized using SuperScript III with a 2:1 mix of oligo-dT and random hexamers. Amplification bias was assessed with a synthetic immune receptor repertoire, and residual bias was removed computationally. In the paper's pipeline: Raw reads were preprocessed for error removal, and CDR3 was defined according to IMGT conventions as running from the conserved cysteine to phenylalanine. Clonality was calculated as 1 minus Shannon entropy normalized by log2 of the number of productive unique TCRs. CD4 or CD8 identity of scalp clones was inferred by cross-referencing scalp TCRbeta sequences with sorted blood CD4 and CD8 repertoires. Sourced from immuneACCESS, this table was stored by TCRdb with only in-frame sequences that have V and J called. A share of the clones is absent; for the studies checked, an unresolved V gene accounts for under half, and the remainder has no known explanation. V and J calls and clone size come straight from that table; D and trimming were deduced from the DNA. The sample table contains 150,000 to 250,000 clones; only one count was recorded for about three fifths of them. Together, the top ten hold 3% to 4% of the sample.

A distance of 19 bases separates the germline ends of V and J, which lose 3 bases and 4 bases respectively. Taken from the germline V gene, the CDR1 and CDR2 loops are SGHVS and FQNEAQ. Inclusive of the bounding cysteine and phenylalanine, the CDR3 is 17 residues long. Only the CDR3 part of the read is kept: 51 bases, read in frame from the first base. The data derive from a study of CD8+ T cells in alopecia areata (dated by TCRdb to the late 2010s). For context, the study as a whole: Treated patients were enrolled in an open-label pilot trial of oral tofacitinib at 5 to 10 mg twice daily for moderate-to-severe alopecia areata. The study used high-throughput TCRbeta sequencing to examine T cell clonal expansion in alopecia areata, in both the C3H/HeJ mouse model and human patients. The SALT score, which quantifies the percentage of affected scalp surface area, was used to measure disease severity in treated patients. Human TCRbeta sequencing covered scalp tissue and sorted CD4+ and CD8+ peripheral blood T cells from patchy and totalis/universalis alopecia areata patients and healthy controls. RNA was obtained with the PAXgene miRNA kit for fixed scalp, the miRNeasy kit for PBMCs, and the RNeasy kit for mouse skin. Clonality in the scalp was compared among normal scalp (n=4), patchy alopecia areata scalp (n=8), and alopecia totalis/universalis scalp (n=8). Tofacitinib-treated patients had biopsies at baseline and at 4 and 24 weeks of treatment, with a later scalp biopsy in several patients. TCRbeta CDR3 regions were amplified by immunoSEQ multiplex PCR with 35 Vbeta forward and 13 Jbeta reverse primers. Tofacitinib was administered for 6 to 18 months, and 6 months of follow-up off drug were then conducted to assess delayed response and recurrence.

The paper's findings and limits, for the study overall: Tofacitinib significantly lowered scalp clonality and the number of expanded CD8+ clones among the top 100 scalp clones. Unlike mouse skin, which is dominated by gammadelta T cells, normal human skin has resident alphabeta T cells that are also sequenced, and this complicates analysis of the scalp TCR repertoire. Compared with mice, TCR sequences shared between patients were less clear, possibly partly because of HLA diversity across the patient population. Compared with normal scalp, lesional scalp, particularly in alopecia totalis/universalis, had higher clonality and more expanded CD8+ clones, which suggests antigenic drive. Many expanded lesional clones were found to persist in scalp and blood during tofacitinib treatment, and relapse after treatment cessation may be partly explained by this persistence. Because the treated cohort was small and included a single nonresponder, larger studies are needed to assess links between baseline CD8+ expansion and response.

In the paper's terms, the time point label means: around 4 weeks on oral tofacitinib. Per the publication, the treatment or condition label means: oral pan-JAK inhibitor, 5-10 mg twice daily. From alopecia areata patients, peripheral blood was collected along with lesional scalp punch biopsies. PBMCs were isolated by density centrifugation and stained for CD3, CD4 and CD8, after which CD4+ and CD8+ T cells were sorted on a FACSAria. The V and J segments used are TRBV7-8 and TRBJ1-5; the D gene cannot be named for sure. The sequence derives from a human donor with alopecia areata. The source material was CD4+ T cells sorted from blood, sampled at week 4, from a patient treated with tofacitinib. CDR3 protein: CASSFRGGQGGNQPQHF. In nucleotides, the sequence is TGTGCCAGCAGCTTCCGAGGTGGGCAAGGTGGGAATCAGCCCCAGCATTTT.